The clone carrying this TCR beta chain has a count of ten or more. Germline V CDR1 and CDR2: SGHRS, YFSETQ. Between the trimmed V and J ends, which lost 0 bases and 4 bases, there was a span of 10 bases. This CDR3 spans 14 amino acids. When hyperthyroidism was first diagnosed, the blood sample was taken, preceding any ophthalmopathy symptoms. RNA transcripts yielded amplified TCR beta CDR3 regions. The HTBI set primed first-round TCR CDR3 RT-PCR. TCRdb ran MiXCR on the multiplex PCR reads and lists one entry per CDR3 protein. The data contain around 380,000 distinct CDR3 sequences, roughly 12% of them singletons. The record originates from a study of T cells in Graves' hyperthyroidism and ophthalmopathy.

This TCR came from a man under 40 with Graves' hyperthyroidism that later progressed to Graves' ophthalmopathy. V is TRBV5-1 and J is TRBJ1-1; D remains ambiguous. Source material: blood. The CDR3 DNA is TGCGCCAGCAGCTTGGTAGGGTATTCCACTGAAGCTTTCTTT. Translating it yields CASSLVGYSTEAFF.